Listed here are 29 T cell receptor beta chains from one sample, sequenced in a study of OX40 agonist ivuxolimab in advanced cancers. Sequencing was performed with immunoSEQ multiplex PCR; in TCRdb, only in-frame clones are kept and a portion is missing. This table has 77,000 or so clones, 92% appearing once. The sequenced sample was CD4+ or CD8+ T cells sorted from blood, obtained in a trial of the OX40 agonist ivuxolimab. Receptors were obtained from an adult with an advanced solid tumor such as melanoma, head and neck, liver or kidney cancer.

The chain joins TRBV19 to TRBJ1-2; perhaps TRBD1 as D (6 bases). The CDR3 is 11 residues long. CDR1 and CDR2 (germline): LNHDA, SQIVND (reference sequence). The CDR3 region has the DNA TGTGCGGTAGGGGGGGAGCATGGCTACACCTTC. It is translated as CAVGGEHGYTF.

This chain links TRBV5-4 with TRBJ2-7; TRBD1 matches 7 bases. V trimming: 7 bases; J trimming: 4 bases; junction bases outside the gene matches: 20. This CDR3 has 17 residues. Germline V CDR1 and CDR2: SGHNT, YYREEE (reference sequence). CDR3 residues: CASDKDRQGRIGYEQYF. CDR3 DNA sequence: TGTGCCAGCGATAAAGATCGACAGGGACGTATCGGATACGAGCAGTACTTC.

This clone has a single count. The chain joins TRBV30 to TRBJ1-2, with D uncertain. The CDR3 is 15 residues long. The V end was cut by 5 bases, the J end by 3 bases, with 19 bases between. The germline V gene encodes CDR1 GTSNPN and CDR2 SVGIG (reference sequence). This CDR3 reads CAWEWASGSDYGYTF. CDR3 DNA: TGTGCCTGGGAGTGGGCCTCGGGGAGTGACTATGGCTACACCTTC.

The table lists this clone with a count of one. The gene calls are TRBV7-4 and TRBJ1-3; D is uncertain. V shed 1 base and J shed 0 bases, with 7 bases lying between them. The CDR3 is 15 amino acids. Germline V gene data show CDR1 as SGHVT and CDR2 as SQSDAQ. This CDR3 is CASSLDGSSGNTIYF. DNA for the CDR3: TGTGCCAGCAGCTTAGACGGCAGCTCTGGAAACACCATATATTTT.

This chain links TRBV9 with TRBJ1-2; 9 bases are a match to TRBD1. Trimming at V came to 0 bases and at J to 4 bases, leaving 4 bases not matched to a gene. Per germline, CDR1 SGDLS and CDR2 YYNGEE. This CDR3 region has 15 residues. CDR3 in DNA: TGTGCCAGCAGCGTAGGGGACAGGGAGTTCTATGGCTACACCTTC. Its protein is CASSVGDREFYGYTF.

The rearrangement uses TRBV13 and TRBJ2-7, with 7 bases that match TRBD1. The CDR3 runs 15 residues. The V segment lost 4 bases and the J segment 0 bases; nucleotides outside the gene matches: 6. CDR1 is PRHDT and CDR2 is FYEKMQ in the germline V gene (reference sequence). CDR3 sequence (DNA): TGTGCCAGCAGCTCTCGACAGGGACCCTCCTACGAGCAGTACTTC. Amino acids: CASSSRQGPSYEQYF.

The chain combines TRBV7-8 with TRBJ2-1; 8 bases are shared with TRBD2. V shed 4 bases and J 7 bases; nucleotides not matched to a gene: 15. The CDR3 is 17 residues long. CDR1 and CDR2 (germline): SGHVS, FQNEAQ. This CDR3 reads CASSSHSGSGGLNEQFF. In DNA, the CDR3 is TGTGCCAGCAGCTCCCACTCCGGGAGCGGGGGCTTAAATGAGCAGTTCTTC.

The chain links TRBV13 to TRBJ1-1; TRBD1 matches at 9 bases. The CDR3 spans 17 residues. J lost 0 bases, V lost 5 bases, and 10 bases had no gene match. Looked up from germline, CDR1 is PRHDT and CDR2 is FYEKMQ (reference sequence). DNA for the CDR3: TGTGCCAGCAGCAAATCGGGACAGGGACCTATGAACACTGAAGCTTTCTTT. Encoded protein: CASSKSGQGPMNTEAFF.

This chain connects TRBV6-1 to TRBJ1-2; TRBD1 might be the D (5 bases). The germline gives CDR1 MNHNS, CDR2 SASEGT. This CDR3 has 11 residues. Trimming pared 8 bases from V and 4 bases from J, leaving 8 bases between. CDR3 sequence reads: CASWGVYGYTF. The CDR3 region has the DNA TGTGCCAGCTGGGGCGTCTATGGCTACACCTTC.

The V call is TRBV10-3, the J call TRBJ1-5; TRBD1 agrees at 8 bases. The CDR3 has 14 amino acids. Trimming took 10 bases from V and 2 from J; bases not matched to a gene: 7. From germline, CDR1 is ENHRY and CDR2 SYGVKD. The DNA of the CDR3 is TGTGCCACACAGGGGGGAGGCGGCAATCAGCCCCAGCATTTT. This sequence encodes CATQGGGGNQPQHF.

The chain combines TRBV13 with TRBJ1-2, with D possibly matching TRBD1 (6 bases). The V end was cut by 5 bases, the J end by 8 bases, with 18 bases between. The CDR3 runs 14 residues. Germline-derived CDR1 and CDR2 are PRHDT and FYEKMQ (reference sequence). CDR3 region: CASSPHRDLGGYTF. As DNA, the CDR3 is TGTGCCAGCAGCCCCCACAGGGACTTAGGCGGCTACACCTTC.

The chain has TRBV9 and TRBJ2-1; D may match TRBD1 or TRBD2 (6 bases each). CDR3 length equals 15 residues. Germline V gives CDR1 SGDLS, CDR2 YYNGEE. The V and J ends lost 0 bases and 2 bases respectively, with 9 bases between them. CDR3 in amino acids: CASSVGGGPYNEQFF. CDR3 coding DNA: TGTGCCAGCAGCGTAGGAGGGGGGCCCTACAATGAGCAGTTCTTC.

The chain carries TRBV27 and TRBJ1-5, with D hard to call. Germline-derived CDR1 and CDR2 are MNHEY and SMNVEV (reference sequence). Trimming left V 6 bases short and J 0 bases short, with 27 bases between. The CDR3 is made up of 20 amino acids. This CDR3 reads CASSFQYPDGEKYSNQPQHF. The DNA for the CDR3 is TGTGCCAGCAGCTTTCAATACCCCGACGGAGAGAAATATAGCAATCAGCCCCAGCATTTT.

The V gene is TRBV6-4, the J gene TRBJ2-3; possibly TRBD1 or TRBD2 for D (5 bases each). This CDR3 contains 14 residues. Trimming removed 4 bases from V and 1 base from J, with 9 bases in between. CDR1 and CDR2 from the germline V gene are MRHNA and SNTAGT. CDR3 coding DNA: TGTGCCAGCAGTGTTGGGGGAGGCACAGATACGCAGTATTTT. It specifies CASSVGGGTDTQYF.

The V gene is TRBV27, the J gene TRBJ2-5, with TRBD1 matching 7 bases. The CDR3 extends over 16 amino acids. CDR1 is MNHEY and CDR2 is SMNVEV in the germline V gene (reference sequence). J gave up 6 bases and V 0 bases, and 10 bases lay outside the gene matches. The CDR3 DNA reads as TGTGCCAGCAGTTTATCGGGAATGACAGGGTGGCAGACCCAGTACTTC. It specifies CASSLSGMTGWQTQYF.

This clone was recorded only once. J is TRBJ1-5 and V is TRBV6-1; possibly TRBD1 for D (5 bases). The germline V and J ends were trimmed by 2 bases and 7 bases, with 24 bases remaining between them. The CDR3 runs to 18 residues. Germline CDR1 MNHNS, CDR2 SASEGT. CDR3 nucleotides: TGTGCCAGCAGTGAAAGTATTTGGGCCAGGGAGTCCTTCCAGCCCCAGCATTTT. Its protein is CASSESIWARESFQPQHF.

V is TRBV6-6 and J is TRBJ2-7; D remains unclear. V gave up 0 bases and J gave up 2 bases, with 5 bases separating them. Germline loops: CDR1 MNHNY, CDR2 SVGAGI (reference sequence). CDR3 length equals 13 residues. The CDR3 spells CASSYSSPYEQYF. The CDR3 DNA follows: TGTGCCAGCAGTTACTCGTCCCCCTACGAGCAGTACTTC.

The V call is TRBV7-8, the J call TRBJ2-1; 7 bases line up with TRBD2. The CDR3 is 14 residues long. The V and J ends lost 5 bases and 4 bases, in that order; junction bases with no gene match: 5. The germline CDR1 and CDR2 sequences are SGHVS and FQNEAQ. CDR3 amino acids: CASSPSGGYNEQFF. The CDR3 region has the DNA TGTGCCAGCAGCCCTTCGGGGGGATACAATGAGCAGTTCTTC.

This rearrangement joins TRBV9 to TRBJ2-1; maybe TRBD1 (6 bases). The CDR3 length is 16 residues. The ends were cut back, 7 bases at V and 9 bases at J, with 26 bases in the middle. Germline assignment: CDR1 SGDLS and CDR2 YYNGEE. CDR3 in amino acids: CASGPPRGSPGTEQFF. CDR3 nucleotide sequence: TGTGCCAGCGGCCCCCCAAGGGGGTCTCCGGGGACTGAGCAGTTCTTC.

This clone is a singleton in its sample. The gene calls are TRBV7-2 and TRBJ2-3; 7 bases map to TRBD2. Germline assignment: CDR1 SGHTA and CDR2 FQGNSA. This CDR3 has 15 residues. With V trimmed by 3 bases and J by 1 base, 4 bases remained unmatched. The CDR3 spells CASSFGGTRTDTQYF. The CDR3 coding sequence is TGTGCCAGCAGCTTCGGGGGGACTCGCACAGATACGCAGTATTTT.

The chain uses TRBV13 and TRBJ2-7; D is uncertain. V lost 0 bases to trimming and J lost 0 bases, with 6 bases between them. Germline V gives CDR1 PRHDT, CDR2 FYEKMQ (reference sequence). The CDR3 contains 14 residues. CDR3 DNA: TGTGCCAGCAGCTTAGGTTACAGCTCCTACGAGCAGTACTTC. Protein sequence: CASSLGYSSYEQYF.

The genes are TRBV11-2 and TRBJ1-1; D may be TRBD1 (5 bases). The CDR3 sequence is 14 residues long. V lost 0 bases and J lost 4, with 9 bases in between. CDR1 SGHAT and CDR2 FQNNGV come from the germline V gene. CDR3 sequence (DNA): TGTGCCAGCAGCTTAGATGGGGGGGTCACTGAAGCTTTCTTT. Translation: CASSLDGGVTEAFF.

V is TRBV11-2 and J is TRBJ2-1; no firm D call. This CDR3 comprises 15 residues. Germline CDR1 reads SGHAT; CDR2 reads FQNNGV. V was cut by 3 bases and J by 0 bases, with 9 bases left in between. CDR3 DNA sequence: TGTGCCAGCAGCTTCGAGGTTAGCTCCTACAATGAGCAGTTCTTC. Residues: CASSFEVSSYNEQFF. Supplemented by reference TRBV11-2 and TRBJ2-1, the full variable domain reads EAGVAQSPRYKIIEKRQSVAFWCNPISGHATLYWYQQILGQGPKLLIQFQNNGVVDDSQLPKDRFSAERLKGVDSTLKIQPAKLEDSAVYLCASSFEVSSYNEQFFGPGTRLTVL.

This clone has a single count. The chain uses TRBV5-1 and TRBJ2-3, with a possible D match to TRBD2 (5 bases). The CDR3 covers 15 residues. V lost 2 bases and J 1 base, leaving 11 bases between the germline ends. Germline CDR1 SGHRS, CDR2 YFSETQ. CDR3 nucleotide sequence: TGCGCCAGCAGCTTCGAGGGCCTAGGCACAGATACGCAGTATTTT. Translation: CASSFEGLGTDTQYF. The variable domain in full, with the rest retrieved from reference TRBV5-1 and TRBJ2-3, is KAGVTQTPRYLIKTRGQQVTLSCSPISGHRSVSWYQQTPGQGLQFLFEYFSETQRNKGNFPGRFSGRQFSNSRSEMNVSTLELGDSALYLCASSFEGLGTDTQYFGPGTRLTVL.

The chain uses TRBV7-9 and TRBJ2-1; the D gene is possibly TRBD2 (6 bases). Germline V gene sequence: CDR1 SEHNR, CDR2 FQNEAQ (reference sequence). V was clipped by 5 bases and J by 0 bases, with 17 bases between them. The CDR3 is 17 residues long. In DNA, the CDR3 is TGTGCCAGCAGCCCCCCTAGGGCGGGGTTCTCCTACAATGAGCAGTTCTTC. The encoded protein is CASSPPRAGFSYNEQFF.

The J gene is TRBJ2-3, the V gene TRBV7-9; TRBD2 agrees at 8 bases. With V trimmed by 5 bases and J by 2 bases, 9 bases remained unmatched. This CDR3 spans 16 amino acids. CDR1 is SEHNR and CDR2 is FQNEAQ in the germline V gene (reference sequence). The CDR3 DNA is TGTGCCAGCAGCCATCAGACTAGCGAGATCACAGATACGCAGTATTTT. Translating it yields CASSHQTSEITDTQYF.

The V call is TRBV6-1, the J call TRBJ1-1; D may be TRBD1 (6 bases). Germline lookup yields CDR1 MNHNS and CDR2 SASEGT. This CDR3 comprises 15 residues. Trimming shortened V by 1 base and J by 9 bases, and 18 bases separated the two germline ends. The CDR3 is CASSEVGSVGQKAFF. CDR3 bases: TGTGCCAGCAGTGAAGTAGGGTCAGTCGGACAGAAAGCTTTCTTT.

The chain joins TRBV19 to TRBJ2-7, with a weak D call TRBD1 (7 bases). V lost 5 bases and J lost 6, with 8 bases in between. Looked up from germline, CDR1 is LNHDA and CDR2 is SQIVND (reference sequence). The CDR3 totals 11 residues. The CDR3 is CASSQGGEQYF. CDR3 nucleotide sequence: TGTGCCAGTAGTCAGGGGGGCGAGCAGTACTTC.

The genes are TRBV9 and TRBJ2-3; 9 positions match TRBD2. The ends lost 5 bases at V and 2 bases at J; junction bases unmatched: 6. The CDR3 runs 15 residues. The germline V gene has CDR1 SGDLS and CDR2 YYNGEE. The DNA for the CDR3 is TGTGCCAGCAGGGGACTAGCCGGAGACACAGATACGCAGTATTTT. This sequence encodes CASRGLAGDTDTQYF.